One and the same sample provided the 20 T cell receptor beta chains below, sequenced in a study of neurological immune-mediated disorders (dated by TCRdb to between 2019 and 2020). Library preparation employed 5' RACE. Sequencing took place on an Illumina HiSeq 2500. TCRdb applied fastp at Q25 and MiXCR to the public reads, then kept only in-frame beta chains. Rows merge per CDR3 protein into single entries with the most common DNA and genes. Counted in this sample were 40,000 or so distinct CDR3 sequences; approximately 14% of them appeared once. The top ten clones comprise roughly a quarter of the sample. Material for sequencing was PBMCs. Receptors originate from a woman aged 50 to 65 with HTLV-1-associated myelopathy (HAM/TSP).

This clonotype was recorded many times. The genes are TRBV7-2 and TRBJ1-6; D gene unclear. V was shortened by 5 bases and J by 8 bases, with 10 bases between the two germline ends. CDR3 length: 13 residues. The germline CDR1 and CDR2 sequences are SGHTA and FQGNSA. As DNA, the CDR3 is TGTGCCAGCAGCATCCTTAATGATTCACCCCTCCACTTT. Translation gives CASSILNDSPLHF.

This clonotype was found many times. A read error may produce the germline difference seen at one junction end. The chain employs TRBV7-7 and TRBJ2-3; D is uncertain. The CDR3 runs 15 residues. Germline V gene data show CDR1 as SSHAT and CDR2 as FNYEAQ (reference sequence). CDR3 DNA sequence: TGTGCTAGCAGCTTAGCCGCCCAGTTCACAGATACGCAGTATTTT. Protein: CASSLAAQFTDTQYF.

This chain connects TRBV12-3 or TRBV12-4 to TRBJ2-1, with TRBD2 matching over 12 bases. The CDR3 has 18 amino acids. Trimming at V came to 3 bases and at J to 4 bases, leaving 10 bases not matched to a gene. CDR3 protein: CASSFRGLAGGPYNEQFF. CDR3 DNA: TGTGCCAGCAGTTTTAGGGGTCTAGCGGGGGGGCCATACAATGAGCAGTTCTTC.

This clonotype was detected ten times or more. The chain joins TRBV3-1 to TRBJ2-1, with D maybe TRBD1 (6 bases). Germline values: CDR1 LGHDT, CDR2 YNNKEL (reference sequence). The V end lost 4 bases, the J end lost 7 bases, and 11 bases lay between the germline ends. The CDR3 is 13 amino acids. The CDR3 sequence: CASSPDRRNEQFF. In DNA form, the CDR3 reads TGTGCCAGCAGCCCGGACAGACGGAATGAGCAGTTCTTC.

As regards this clonotype: An end of the junction does not agree with germline; a read error may underlie this. The CDR3 DNA reads as TGTACCAGCAGTCAACGAGGAGGCACAGATACGCAGTATTTT. This sequence encodes CTSSQRGGTDTQYF. The V call is TRBV6-5, the J call TRBJ2-3; unclear D gene. The CDR3 spans 14 residues. Germline V gene data show CDR1 as MNHEY and CDR2 as SVGAGI.

This clonotype appeared many times. J is TRBJ2-7 and V is TRBV21-1; the table's D call, TRBD1, has no DNA check behind it. TRBV21-1 is labeled a pseudogene. This CDR3 region has 14 residues. CDR3 in DNA: TGTGCCAGGGCCCGGGCACGAAGTCACTACGAGCAGTACGTC. This translates into CARARARSHYEQYV.

This clonotype was picked up many times. The chain joins TRBV11-2 to TRBJ2-7; no reliable D call. The CDR3 is 12 residues long. Between the trimmed V and J ends, which lost 5 bases and 3 bases, there was a span of 8 bases. Per the germline V gene, CDR1 is SGHAT and CDR2 is FQNNGV. The CDR3: CASSLTYYEQYF. In DNA, the CDR3 is TGTGCCAGCAGCCTCACTTACTACGAGCAGTACTTC.

This clonotype showed up many times. The chain joins TRBV5-1 to TRBJ2-1; 9 nucleotides agree with TRBD2. Trimming at V came to 0 bases and at J to 0 bases, leaving 10 bases not matched to a gene. This CDR3 comprises 19 residues. The germline V gene encodes CDR1 SGHRS and CDR2 YFSETQ. This chain's CDR3 is CASSLAPVTSGNSYNEQFF. CDR3 in DNA: TGCGCCAGCAGCTTGGCCCCAGTGACTAGCGGTAACTCCTACAATGAGCAGTTCTTC.

In its sample, this clonotype was seen many times. This chain uses TRBV14 with TRBJ2-6; D is unclear. V was shortened by 4 bases and J by 0 bases, with 7 bases between the two germline ends. The CDR3 spans 15 residues. Germline V CDR1 and CDR2: SGHDN, FVKESK. The CDR3 is CASSPQLSGANVLTF. CDR3 coding DNA: TGTGCCAGCAGCCCCCAGCTCTCTGGGGCCAACGTCCTGACTTTC.

The V gene is TRBV19, the J gene TRBJ2-5; D is unclear. V was clipped by 1 base and J by 4 bases, with 13 bases between them. Germline-derived CDR1 and CDR2 are LNHDA and SQIVND (reference sequence). The CDR3 covers 15 residues. The CDR3 is CASSIVTTSGETQYF. For the CDR3, the DNA is TGTGCCAGTAGTATAGTGACCACTTCTGGAGAGACCCAGTACTTC.

This clonotype was seen ten or more times. The V gene is TRBV9, the J gene TRBJ1-2, with D unclear. CDR3 length: 13 residues. CDR1 SGDLS and CDR2 YYNGEE come from the germline V gene. V was trimmed by 7 bases and J by 7 bases, leaving 17 bases between them. The CDR3, as DNA: TGTGCCAGCGGTAGTGCCGATCGGGGTGGCTACACCTTC. This translates into CASGSADRGGYTF.

The chain uses TRBV20-1 and TRBJ2-1; 7 nucleotides agree with TRBD2. Trimming at V came to 3 bases and at J to 2 bases, leaving 7 bases not matched to a gene. The CDR3 totals 15 residues. Germline V gives CDR1 DFQATT, CDR2 SNEGSKA (reference sequence). Written as DNA, the CDR3 is TGCAGTGCTAGTTATCGGGGAGGGACCTACAATGAGCAGTTCTTC. Encoded protein: CSASYRGGTYNEQFF.

In its sample, this clonotype was seen many times. The J gene is TRBJ2-1, the V gene TRBV20-1, with 10 bases lining up with TRBD2. The CDR3 has 16 amino acids. Germline CDR1 reads DFQATT; CDR2 reads SNEGSKA (reference sequence). With V trimmed by 1 base and J by 4 bases, 7 bases remained unmatched. The CDR3 DNA reads TGCAGTGCTAGAGTGGAACTAGCGGGGATTTACAATGAGCAGTTCTTC. Translated: CSARVELAGIYNEQFF.

This clonotype was counted many times. This chain uses TRBV9 with TRBJ2-2, with 9 nucleotides matching TRBD1. This CDR3 has 14 amino acids. CDR1 is SGDLS and CDR2 is YYNGEE in the germline V gene. V was pared by 3 bases and J by 4 bases, with 1 base of the junction left unmatched. CDR3 sequence reads: CASSATGGTGELFF. The CDR3 DNA reads as TGTGCCAGCAGCGCGACAGGGGGCACCGGGGAGCTGTTTTTT.

This clonotype was seen many times. This chain links TRBV20-1 with TRBJ2-2; TRBD2 agrees at 9 bases. The trim removed 5 bases at V and 6 bases at J, leaving 10 bases unmatched. The CDR3 spans 15 residues. In germline, CDR1 is DFQATT, CDR2 SNEGSKA (reference sequence). The CDR3 region has the DNA TGCAGTGCTGGGCACGCGGGGGGGAGAGCCGGGGAGCTGTTTTTT. As protein: CSAGHAGGRAGELFF.

The table lists this clonotype with many counts. The DNA is left out, because the CDR3 cannot be placed on it with certainty; the CDR3 is given as TCRdb lists it. This chain uses TRBV3-1 with TRBJ2-1; the table's D call of TRBD1 was not tested on the DNA. Germline lookup yields CDR1 LGHDT and CDR2 YNNKEL (reference sequence). The CDR3 length equals 13 residues, ends included. This CDR3 reads CASSFGGGTGEFF.

The rearrangement uses TRBV19 and TRBJ2-5; TRBD1 matches at 11 bases. With V trimmed by 3 bases and J by 3 bases, 3 bases remained unmatched. The germline V gene encodes CDR1 LNHDA and CDR2 SQIVND (reference sequence). The CDR3 sequence is 15 residues long. The CDR3 DNA reads TGTGCCAGTAGTATGAGGACAGGGGGCGAAGAGACCCAGTACTTC. It codes for CASSMRTGGEETQYF.

The V call is TRBV2, the J call TRBJ1-2, with a weak D call TRBD1 (5 bases). Looked up from germline, CDR1 is SNHLY and CDR2 is FYNNEI. V was pared by 2 bases and J by 8 bases, with 9 bases between. CDR3 length equals 12 residues. The CDR3 is CASSETGRGYTF. The CDR3 nucleotides read TGTGCCAGCAGTGAAACAGGACGGGGCTACACCTTC.

In its sample, this clonotype is medium-sized. V usage is TRBV5-1 and J usage is TRBJ2-1; a weak D match, TRBD1 (5 bases). Per germline, CDR1 SGHRS and CDR2 YFSETQ. This CDR3 is 15 amino acids long. Trimming left V 5 bases short and J 0 bases short, with 12 bases between. CDR3 nucleotides: TGCGCCAGCAGTAGACAGATAGGCTCCTACAATGAGCAGTTCTTC. Amino acids: CASSRQIGSYNEQFF.

This clonotype was observed many times. CDR3 in amino acids: CSAPARDVLGSAEKLFF. CDR3 DNA sequence: TGCAGTGCTCCAGCCCGAGATGTTTTGGGGAGCGCTGAAAAACTGTTTTTT. This chain joins TRBV20-1 and TRBJ1-4; D gene uncertain. CDR1 DFQATT and CDR2 SNEGSKA come from the germline V gene (reference sequence). The ends were cut back, 5 bases at V and 7 bases at J, with 26 bases in the middle. This CDR3 is 17 amino acids long.